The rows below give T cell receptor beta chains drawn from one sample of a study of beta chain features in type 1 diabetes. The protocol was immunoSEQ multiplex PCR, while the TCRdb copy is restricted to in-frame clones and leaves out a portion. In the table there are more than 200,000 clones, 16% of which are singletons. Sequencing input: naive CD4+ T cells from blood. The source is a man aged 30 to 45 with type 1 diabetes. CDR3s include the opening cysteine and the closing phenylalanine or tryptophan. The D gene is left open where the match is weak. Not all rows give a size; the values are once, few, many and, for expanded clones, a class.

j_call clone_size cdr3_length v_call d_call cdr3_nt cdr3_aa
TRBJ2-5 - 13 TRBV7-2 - TGTGCCAGCAGCTTAAAGGGTGCGGAGACCCAGTACTTC CASSLKGAETQYF
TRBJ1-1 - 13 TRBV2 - TGTGCCAGCAGTGAGGAGGGACTCACTGAAGCTTTCTTT CASSEEGLTEAFF
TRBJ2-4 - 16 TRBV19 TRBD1 TGTGCCAGTAGCCTCCCAGGGGGCAGCATGAAGAACATTCAGTACTTC CASSLPGGSMKNIQYF
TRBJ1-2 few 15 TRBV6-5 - TGTGCCAGCTCCCAGGACCCCCAGGGCGACTATGGCTACACCTTC CASSQDPQGDYGYTF
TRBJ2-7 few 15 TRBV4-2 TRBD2 TGTGCCAGCAGCCAAGATGGCGGGAGTTGGTACGAGCAGTACTTC CASSQDGGSWYEQYF
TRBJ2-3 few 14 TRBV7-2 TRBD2 TGTGCCAGCAGCCAAGGGACTAGCGGAGATACGCAGTATTTT CASSQGTSGDTQYF
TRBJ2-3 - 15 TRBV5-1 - TGCGCCGCAGCCGAAGGTGATCCTAGCACAGATACGCAGTATTTT CAAAEGDPSTDTQYF
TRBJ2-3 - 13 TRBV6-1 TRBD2 TGTGCCAGCTTTCAGCGGGGCCTCGGTACGCAGTATTTT CASFQRGLGTQYF
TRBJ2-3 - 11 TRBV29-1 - TGCAGCGTTACAGGGACAGATACGCAGTATTTT CSVTGTDTQYF
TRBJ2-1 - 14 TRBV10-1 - TGCGCCAGCAGTTTGACCCAGGGATACAATGAGCAGTTCTTC CASSLTQGYNEQFF
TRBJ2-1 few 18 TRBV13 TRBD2 TGTGCCAGTCGGCCTGGGACTAGCGGACTTAGCTCCTACAATGAGCAGTTCTTC CASRPGTSGLSSYNEQFF
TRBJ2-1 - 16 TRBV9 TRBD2 TGTGCCAGCAGCGTAGTATCTCTAGCGGGGTACAATGAGCAGTTCTTC CASSVVSLAGYNEQFF
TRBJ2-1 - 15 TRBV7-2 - TGTGCCAGCAGCTTAGCCGCGCGGGAAACGAATGAGCAGTTCTTC CASSLAARETNEQFF
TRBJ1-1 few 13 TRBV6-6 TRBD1 TGTGCCGCTAGAGACAGGGCGGCCACTGAAGCTTTCTTT CAARDRAATEAFF
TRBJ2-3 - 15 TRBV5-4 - TGTGCCAGCAGCTTGAGAAACCCTAGCACAGATACGCAGTATTTT CASSLRNPSTDTQYF
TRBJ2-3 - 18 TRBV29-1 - TGCAGCGTTGAAGATGGTAAAATCCGCCCCTCCGACACAGATACGCAGTATTTT CSVEDGKIRPSDTDTQYF
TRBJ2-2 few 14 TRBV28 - TGTGCCAGCAGTACGGTACAGGGATCCGGGGAGCTGTTTTTT CASSTVQGSGELFF
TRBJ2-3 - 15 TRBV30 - TGTGCCTGGAGCGACGAGGCATACGGAGCAGATACGCAGTATTTT CAWSDEAYGADTQYF
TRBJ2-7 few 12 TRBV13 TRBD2 TGTGCCAGCAGCTTGCTTAGCGGGAGGCAGTACTTC CASSLLSGRQYF
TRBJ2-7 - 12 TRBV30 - TGTGCCTGGACGGAAAGCTCCTACGAGCAGTACTTC CAWTESSYEQYF
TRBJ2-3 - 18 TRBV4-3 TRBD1 TGCGCCAGCAGCCAACGTCTCGGGACAGGAGTCGACACAGATACGCAGTATTTT CASSQRLGTGVDTDTQYF
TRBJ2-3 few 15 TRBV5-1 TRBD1 TGCGCCAGCAGCGCGAGGGGACAGAGCACAGATACGCAGTATTTT CASSARGQSTDTQYF